The 17 T cell receptor beta chains given below trace back to one sample, sequenced in a study of T and B cells in COVID-19 patients. Multiplex PCR with BIOMED2 TRB-A/B primer pools amplified TRB rearrangements. Via MiXCR, TCRdb re-called the multiplex PCR reads, giving one row per CDR3 protein. The sample holds roughly 13,000 distinct CDR3 sequences, 28% seen once. TRB was amplified from approximately 250-480 ng of blood genomic DNA. The material sequenced was blood. The receptor set was obtained from a human donor who had recovered from COVID-19.

This clonotype has only a few counts. J is TRBJ1-2 and V is TRBV6-2 or TRBV6-3; a possible D gene is TRBD1 (6 bases). The length of the CDR3 is 13 residues. V lost 7 bases and J lost 3, with 12 bases in between. Germline V gives CDR1 MNHEY, CDR2 SVGEGT. CDR3 sequence reads: CASTKGGYYGYTF. Written as DNA, the CDR3 is TGTGCCAGCACCAAGGGGGGCTACTATGGCTACACCTTC.

This chain links TRBV19 with TRBJ2-7; TRBD1 agrees at 9 bases. The junction had 10 bases not matched to a gene; V was cut back by 6 bases and J by 4 bases. Germline CDR1 is LNHDA and CDR2 is SQIVND (reference sequence). CDR3 size: 15 residues. The CDR3 DNA reads as TGTGCCAGTAGCCGGACAGGGGAAATGGAGTACGAGCAGTACTTC. Protein: CASSRTGEMEYEQYF.

There are a few counts of this clonotype. The chain combines TRBV30 with TRBJ1-1; no definite D call. The CDR3 extends over 13 amino acids. Germline loops: CDR1 GTSNPN, CDR2 SVGIG (reference sequence). Deletions cut 2 bases from V and 0 bases from J, with 7 bases between. CDR3 in amino acids: CAWSFGLNTEAFF. For the CDR3, the DNA is TGTGCCTGGAGTTTTGGGCTGAACACTGAAGCTTTCTTT.

This clonotype was counted between two and nine times. This chain connects TRBV5-1 to TRBJ2-5; 10 bases align to TRBD1. Per germline, CDR1 SGHRS and CDR2 YFSETQ. This CDR3 is built from 16 residues. Losses at the gene ends were 4 bases for V and 0 bases for J; bases not matched to a gene: 6. CDR3: CASSASGTGDQETQYF. DNA for the CDR3: TGCGCCAGCAGCGCTTCCGGGACAGGGGACCAAGAGACCCAGTACTTC. Full variable domain (outside the CDR3, taken from reference TRBV5-1 and TRBJ2-5): KAGVTQTPRYLIKTRGQQVTLSCSPISGHRSVSWYQQTPGQGLQFLFEYFSETQRNKGNFPGRFSGRQFSNSRSEMNVSTLELGDSALYLCASSASGTGDQETQYFGPGTRLLVL.

A few counts support this clonotype. This sequence joins TRBV6-5 and TRBJ1-1; D unresolved. V lost 7 bases, J lost 3 bases, and 15 bases lay in between. Germline CDR1 reads MNHEY; CDR2 reads SVGAGI. This CDR3 has 14 amino acids. The CDR3 DNA is TGTGCCAGCAAAGGCCCAGAGAAGGACACTGAAGCTTTCTTT. This gives the protein CASKGPEKDTEAFF.

V gene TRBV24-1 combines with J gene TRBJ2-1; 12 bases are a match to TRBD2. Germline V CDR1 and CDR2: KGHDR, SFDVKD. V shed 3 bases, J shed 10 bases, and the junction held 6 bases outside the gene matches. This CDR3 has 15 residues. DNA for the CDR3: TGTGCCACCAGTGATCTACCTAGCGGGAGGGCCGAGCAGTTCTTC. This translates into CATSDLPSGRAEQFF.

Concerning this clonotype: With a much larger clone just one base away, this may be a read error. The chain links TRBV29-1 to TRBJ1-1; possible D gene TRBD1, 6 bases. CDR1 and CDR2 (germline): SQVTM, ANQGSEA. This CDR3 spans 11 amino acids. The CDR3 sequence is CSVWGGTETFF. The CDR3 DNA reads TGCAGCGTATGGGGGGGCACTGAAACTTTCTTT. Full variable domain (rest looked up from reference TRBV29-1 and TRBJ1-1): SAVISQKPSRDICQRGTSLTIQCQVDSQVTMMFWYRQQPGQSLTLIATANQGSEATYESGFVIDKFPISRPNLTFSTLTVSNMSPEDSSIYLCSVWGGTETFFGQGTRLTVV.

The chain carries TRBV30 and TRBJ1-5; no definite D call. Germline CDR1 reads GTSNPN; CDR2 reads SVGIG (reference sequence). The germline V and J ends were trimmed by 1 base and 3 bases, with 7 bases remaining between them. The CDR3 has 13 residues. This CDR3 reads CAWSGGYNQPQHF. The CDR3 nucleotides are TGTGCCTGGAGTGGCGGTTACAATCAGCCCCAGCATTTT.

This clonotype is medium-sized by share. This chain links TRBV19 with TRBJ1-4, with TRBD1 identical over 9 bases. V trimming: 6 bases; J trimming: 8 bases; junction bases outside the gene matches: 10. CDR1 and CDR2 (germline): LNHDA, SQIVND (reference sequence). This CDR3 comprises 15 residues. DNA of the CDR3: TGTGCCAGTAGGGAAAACAGGGGGCGTCAGGAAAAACTGTTTTTT. This codes for CASRENRGRQEKLFF.

This clonotype was recorded a few times. DNA for the CDR3: TGTGCCACGACGACTAGCGGGGGGTTGAAGCAGTACTTC. Its translation: CATTTSGGLKQYF. This chain connects TRBV11-2 to TRBJ2-7, with TRBD2 matching 13 bases. V shed 10 bases, J shed 8 bases, and the junction held 8 bases outside the gene matches. The CDR3 extends over 13 amino acids. The V gene's germline CDR1 is SGHAT and CDR2 FQNNGV.

To note about this clonotype: A single base separates this from a much larger clone, so it may be a read error. The gene calls are TRBV12-3 or TRBV12-4 and TRBJ2-3; 7 positions agree with TRBD2. There are 13 residues in the CDR3. The CDR3 is CASSEVGLGDYWF. CDR3 DNA: TGTGCCAGCAGTGAAGTGGGTCTTGGGGACTACTGGTTT.

This clonotype was detected ten times or more. This rearrangement joins TRBV6-1 to TRBJ1-4; D possibly corresponds to TRBD1 (5 bases). Germline V lookup: CDR1 MNHNS, CDR2 SASEGT. Trimming took off 6 bases at V and 3 bases at J, with 14 bases between the two ends. CDR3 length: 15 residues. The CDR3 region has the DNA TGTGCCAGCAGCGAGAGCAGGGCGCCTAATGAAAAACTGTTTTTT. It translates to CASSESRAPNEKLFF.

The genes are TRBV13 and TRBJ2-1; TRBD2 matches 9 bases. V gave up 4 bases and J gave up 5 bases; unmatched junction bases: 9. The germline gives CDR1 PRHDT, CDR2 FYEKMQ (reference sequence). There are 16 residues in the CDR3. CDR3 DNA sequence: TGTGCCAGCAGCTCCGCGGCGGGGGGGCACCACAATGAGCAGTTCTTC. It is translated as CASSSAAGGHHNEQFF. The whole variable domain, remainder taken from reference TRBV13 and TRBJ2-1, is AAGVIQSPRHLIKEKRETATLKCYPIPRHDTVYWYQQGPGQDPQFLISFYEKMQSDKGSIPDRFSAQQFSDYHSELNMSSLELGDSALYFCASSSAAGGHHNEQFFGPGTRLTVL.

This rearrangement joins TRBV27 to TRBJ1-4; TRBD1 matches at 12 bases. V was clipped by 4 bases and J by 5 bases; unmatched bases: 8. There are 17 residues in the CDR3. Germline V CDR1 and CDR2: MNHEY, SMNVEV (reference sequence). The CDR3 loop reads CASSSIGTGGLNEKLFF. CDR3 DNA: TGTGCCAGCAGTTCAATCGGGACAGGGGGCCTCAATGAAAAACTGTTTTTT. The full variable domain, in which reference TRBV27 and TRBJ1-4 provide the parts outside the CDR3, is EAQVTQNPRYLITVTGKKLTVTCSQNMNHEYMSWYRQDPGLGLRQIYYSMNVEVTDKGDVPEGYKVSRKEKRNFPLILESPSPNQTSLYFCASSSIGTGGLNEKLFFGSGTQLSVL.

V is TRBV12-3 or TRBV12-4 and J is TRBJ1-1; TRBD1 agrees at 7 bases. This CDR3 is 13 amino acids long. V lost 0 bases and J lost 8; bases outside the gene matches: 3. CDR3 sequence: CASSLAGGAEAFF. In DNA, the CDR3 is TGTGCCAGCAGTTTAGCAGGGGGCGCAGAAGCTTTCTTT.

The chain joins TRBV6-5 to TRBJ2-7; 9 bases are shared with TRBD2. With V trimmed by 7 bases and J by 0 bases, 1 base remained unmatched. The CDR3 contains 13 residues. Germline values: CDR1 MNHEY, CDR2 SVGAGI. As DNA, the CDR3 is TGTGCCAGCACTAGCGGGATCTCCTACGAGCAGTACTTC. Its protein is CASTSGISYEQYF.

This clonotype was observed a few times. The chain carries TRBV5-1 and TRBJ2-7, with D perhaps assigned TRBD1 or TRBD2 (6 bases each). This CDR3 is 15 amino acids long. Trimming cost V 4 bases and J 1 base, with 15 bases left between them. Germline V CDR1 and CDR2: SGHRS, YFSETQ. The CDR3: CASSPTGGASYEQYF. In DNA form, the CDR3 reads TGCGCCAGCAGCCCAACCGGGGGCGCTTCCTACGAGCAGTACTTC.